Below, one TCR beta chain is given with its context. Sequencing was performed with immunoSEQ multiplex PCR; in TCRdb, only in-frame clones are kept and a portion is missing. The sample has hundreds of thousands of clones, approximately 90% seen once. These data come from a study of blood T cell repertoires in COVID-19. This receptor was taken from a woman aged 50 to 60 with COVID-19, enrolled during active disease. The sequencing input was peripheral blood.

CDR3 nucleotide sequence: TGTGCCAGCAGCTCCCCAGAGGACAGGGGATTCACCTTC. Its protein is CASSSPEDRGFTF. The rearrangement uses TRBV5-4 and TRBJ1-2; 9 bases are a match to TRBD1. V dropped 3 bases and J dropped 13; count of bases not matched to a gene: 10. The CDR3 runs to 13 residues. CDR1 is SGHNT and CDR2 is YYREEE in the germline V gene (reference sequence).